One and the same sample provided the 29 T cell receptor beta chains below, sequenced in a study of cytomegalovirus exposure and HLA in healthy donors. Sequenced by immunoSEQ multiplex PCR; TCRdb stores in-frame clones only, minus some. The sample consists of about 280,000 clones, more than 75% of them appearing once. The sequenced material came from PBMCs. The receptor source for this set is a woman aged 18 to 35 in good health and CMV-seronegative.

The rearrangement joins TRBV15 to TRBJ1-2; maybe TRBD1 (5 bases). Trimming took 1 base from V and 4 from J, leaving 16 bases between them. Germline values: CDR1 LNHNV, CDR2 YYDKDF (reference sequence). There are 16 residues in the CDR3. The CDR3 coding sequence is TGTGCCACCAGCAGAGCGGGCGGGACCCCTTCCTATGGCTACACCTTC. It yields the protein CATSRAGGTPSYGYTF.

The chain has TRBV5-1 and TRBJ1-2, with D possibly being TRBD1 (5 bases). Germline V lookup: CDR1 SGHRS, CDR2 YFSETQ. V was shortened by 1 base and J by 2 bases, with 12 bases between the two germline ends. CDR3 size: 15 residues. The CDR3 coding sequence is TGCGCCAGCAGCTTGTTTCGGGGGTCGAACTATGGCTACACCTTC. Amino acids: CASSLFRGSNYGYTF.

This chain joins TRBV19 and TRBJ2-1; D is perhaps TRBD2 (6 bases). V was pared by 3 bases and J by 2 bases, with 14 bases between. The CDR3 loop spans 16 amino acids. Germline CDR1 LNHDA, CDR2 SQIVND (reference sequence). For the CDR3, the DNA is TGTGCCAGTAGTATGGCTGGTAGGAGGGCCTACAATGAGCAGTTCTTC. Protein: CASSMAGRRAYNEQFF.

The J gene is TRBJ1-2, the V gene TRBV25-1, with D hard to call. Trimming removed 8 bases at V and 4 bases at J, with 8 bases between. This CDR3 spans 11 amino acids. Germline CDR1 MGHDK, CDR2 SYGVNS. CDR3 sequence: CASSKIYGYTF. The DNA of the CDR3 is TGTGCCAGCTCTAAAATCTATGGCTACACCTTC.

V and J are TRBV7-9 and TRBJ1-1, with D perhaps TRBD1 (6 bases). V was cut by 2 bases and J by 9 bases, with 16 bases left in between. The germline V gene encodes CDR1 SEHNR and CDR2 FQNEAQ (reference sequence). The CDR3 spans 14 residues. CDR3 DNA sequence: TGTGCCAGCAGCTTACACCGACAGGTGGAGAAAGCTTTCTTT. It is translated as CASSLHRQVEKAFF.

This chain joins TRBV19 and TRBJ1-1; 7 nucleotides match TRBD1. The CDR3 has 15 residues. CDR1 and CDR2 from the germline V gene are LNHDA and SQIVND (reference sequence). V shed 5 bases and J 0 bases; nucleotides not matched to a gene: 6. CDR3 in DNA: TGTGCCAGTAGTGAGACAGGGTGGGTGAACACTGAAGCTTTCTTT. Amino acids: CASSETGWVNTEAFF.

The chain has TRBV11-2 and TRBJ1-1, with 12 bases fitting TRBD1. The V gene end was trimmed by 5 bases and the J gene end by 4 bases; junction bases not matched to a gene: 11. This CDR3 region has 17 residues. Germline CDR1 is SGHAT and CDR2 is FQNNGV. In DNA, the CDR3 is TGTGCCAGCAGCCCCGGGACAGGGGGCCTGAAGAGCACTGAAGCTTTCTTT. This codes for CASSPGTGGLKSTEAFF. The full variable domain, completed using reference TRBV11-2 and TRBJ1-1, is EAGVAQSPRYKIIEKRQSVAFWCNPISGHATLYWYQQILGQGPKLLIQFQNNGVVDDSQLPKDRFSAERLKGVDSTLKIQPAKLEDSAVYLCASSPGTGGLKSTEAFFGQGTRLTVV.

This chain uses TRBV7-8 with TRBJ2-7, with D possibly being TRBD2 (5 bases). This CDR3 comprises 15 residues. The germline V gene encodes CDR1 SGHVS and CDR2 FQNEAQ. V lost 5 bases to trimming and J lost 2 bases, with 16 bases between them. The CDR3 region is CASSVMRVGTYEQYF. CDR3 sequence (DNA): TGTGCCAGCAGCGTAATGCGGGTGGGAACCTACGAGCAGTACTTC.

The J gene is TRBJ2-1, the V gene TRBV10-2; weak D call: TRBD2 (6 bases). V lost 6 bases and J lost 3, with 12 bases in between. The CDR3 loop spans 14 amino acids. CDR1 WSHSY and CDR2 SAAADI come from the germline V gene. This CDR3 is CASRARESYNEQFF. The CDR3 region has the DNA TGCGCCAGCAGGGCACGGGAGAGCTACAATGAGCAGTTCTTC.

The chain joins TRBV6-1 to TRBJ2-5; 10 bases are a match to TRBD2. V was clipped by 6 bases and J by 5 bases; unmatched bases: 9. This CDR3 has 15 residues. CDR1 and CDR2 from the germline V gene are MNHNS and SASEGT. The CDR3 bases are TGTGCCAGCAGGGACATAGCGGGAGGTTTGGAGACCCAGTACTTC. Translating gives CASRDIAGGLETQYF.

The chain is built from TRBV10-3 and TRBJ2-7; maybe TRBD1 (6 bases). V lost 6 bases to trimming and J lost 4 bases, with 19 bases between them. The CDR3 is 15 residues long. In germline, CDR1 is ENHRY, CDR2 SYGVKD. The CDR3 is CAISAGDTARYEQYF. For the CDR3, the DNA is TGTGCCATCAGCGCCGGGGACACAGCCCGGTACGAGCAGTACTTC.

The J gene is TRBJ2-1, the V gene TRBV28; D is possibly TRBD1 (6 bases). With 11 bases removed from V and 4 bases from J, the gap between germline ends came to 21 bases. This CDR3 is built from 15 residues. Germline CDR1 and CDR2: MDHEN and SYDVKM. For the CDR3, the DNA is TGTGCCGCATCGCCCACCGGGACACTTTACAATGAGCAGTTCTTC. Amino acid sequence: CAASPTGTLYNEQFF. Using reference TRBV28 and TRBJ2-1 for the parts outside the CDR3, the full variable domain is DVKVTQSSRYLVKRTGEKVFLECVQDMDHENMFWYRQDPGLGLRLIYFSYDVKMKEKGDIPEGYSVSREKKERFSLILESASTNQTSMYLCAASPTGTLYNEQFFGPGTRLTVL.

The rearrangement joins TRBV15 to TRBJ2-7; TRBD1 agrees at 8 bases. Trimming at V came to 5 bases and at J to 3 bases, leaving 15 bases not matched to a gene. Germline CDR1 is LNHNV and CDR2 is YYDKDF (reference sequence). The CDR3 runs 17 residues. CDR3 nucleotides: TGTGCCACCAGCTTACCCTTTCCCAGGACAGGGTACTACGAGCAGTACTTC. Translated: CATSLPFPRTGYYEQYF. Full variable domain (missing parts from reference TRBV15 and TRBJ2-7): DAMVIQNPRYQVTQFGKPVTLSCSQTLNHNVMYWYQQKSSQAPKLLFHYYDKDFNNEADTPDNFQSRRPNTSFCFLDIRSPGLGDTAMYLCATSLPFPRTGYYEQYFGPGTRLTVT.

The chain carries TRBV11-2 and TRBJ2-1; D uncertain. The germline V gene has CDR1 SGHAT and CDR2 FQNNGV. The CDR3 runs to 15 residues. Trimming removed 1 base at V and 5 bases at J, with 12 bases between. CDR3 nucleotide sequence: TGTGCCAGCAGCTTAGCAGGAAGCATCCACAATGAGCAGTTCTTC. Encoded protein: CASSLAGSIHNEQFF.

The rearrangement uses TRBV27 and TRBJ2-1; 10 bases match TRBD2. Trimming cost V 4 bases and J 4 bases; bases outside gene matches: 4. Germline V CDR1 and CDR2: MNHEY, SMNVEV (reference sequence). The CDR3 is 15 amino acids. The CDR3 spells CASSSSSGSYNEQFF. The DNA for the CDR3 is TGTGCCAGCAGTTCCTCTAGCGGGAGTTACAATGAGCAGTTCTTC.

The gene calls are TRBV19 and TRBJ2-1; the match to TRBD2 covers 10 bases. This CDR3 has 19 amino acids. Germline CDR1 is LNHDA and CDR2 is SQIVND (reference sequence). V dropped 6 bases and J dropped 3; count of bases not matched to a gene: 17. The CDR3 spells CASRPPGLASGKNYNEQFF. CDR3 coding DNA: TGTGCCAGTAGACCTCCGGGACTAGCGAGCGGGAAAAACTACAATGAGCAGTTCTTC.

V and J are TRBV12-5 and TRBJ1-2; D unclear. The germline CDR1 and CDR2 sequences are LGHNT and FRNRAP. V dropped 2 bases and J dropped 5 bases, with 15 bases sitting between them. This CDR3 is 15 amino acids long. This CDR3 reads CASGLLPDLPYGYTF. Here the CDR3 DNA reads TGTGCTAGTGGTTTGCTACCCGATCTTCCTTATGGCTACACCTTC.

V and J are TRBV14 and TRBJ2-1; 11 bases line up with TRBD2. The V gene end was trimmed by 3 bases and the J gene end by 3 bases; junction bases not matched to a gene: 1. The CDR3 length is 15 residues. From germline, CDR1 is SGHDN and CDR2 FVKESK. CDR3 sequence: CASSQGLAVYNEQFF. CDR3 coding DNA: TGTGCCAGCAGCCAGGGACTAGCGGTCTACAATGAGCAGTTCTTC.

V usage is TRBV13 and J usage is TRBJ2-3; 13 positions match TRBD2. The V and J ends lost 4 bases and 6 bases, in that order; junction bases with no gene match: 10. This CDR3 is built from 17 residues. Per germline, CDR1 PRHDT and CDR2 FYEKMQ (reference sequence). The CDR3: CASSSGLAGAPRDTQYF. CDR3 nucleotide sequence: TGTGCCAGCAGCTCCGGACTAGCGGGAGCCCCTCGGGATACGCAGTATTTT.

V and J are TRBV11-3 and TRBJ2-5; tentatively, D is TRBD1 (7 bases). V lost 1 base and J lost 2, with 11 bases in between. Germline V gene data show CDR1 as SGHNT and CDR2 as YENEEA. CDR3 length equals 15 residues. The CDR3 DNA sequence: TGTGCCAGCAGCTTAGGGCAGGGGGGTCAAGAGACCCAGTACTTC. It encodes CASSLGQGGQETQYF.

V usage is TRBV19 and J usage is TRBJ1-4; tentative D call: TRBD1 (5 bases). CDR1 and CDR2 (germline): LNHDA, SQIVND (reference sequence). The CDR3 loop spans 15 amino acids. Deletions cut 4 bases from V and 7 bases from J, with 16 bases between. The CDR3 protein is CASSNTGYNFEKLFF. CDR3 sequence (DNA): TGTGCCAGTAGTAACACAGGTTACAATTTTGAAAAACTGTTTTTT.

Here the CDR3 reads CATSSLPRRSGNTIYF. The CDR3 nucleotides are TGTGCCACCAGCAGCCTCCCCAGGCGCTCTGGAAACACCATATATTTT. The rearrangement uses TRBV15 and TRBJ1-3; D remains unclear. In germline, CDR1 is LNHNV, CDR2 YYDKDF (reference sequence). The CDR3 is made up of 16 amino acids. V lost 3 bases and J lost 0, with 12 bases in between.

The chain joins TRBV6-5 to TRBJ2-7; 7 bases fit TRBD1. CDR3 length: 16 amino acids. CDR1 and CDR2 from the germline V gene are MNHEY and SVGAGI. The J segment lost 2 bases and the V segment lost 0 bases, leaving 7 bases of the junction unmatched. DNA of the CDR3: TGTGCCAGCAGTTACTCCGGACAGGATGCGACCTACGAGCAGTACTTC. It specifies CASSYSGQDATYEQYF.

The rearrangement links TRBV27 to TRBJ2-1; TRBD2 aligns across 7 bases. The CDR3 consists of 16 residues. Germline V lookup: CDR1 MNHEY, CDR2 SMNVEV (reference sequence). Trimming at V came to 5 bases and at J to 6 bases, leaving 13 bases not matched to a gene. The DNA for the CDR3 is TGTGCCAGCAGTCTCGACCGGGACTACGTCTCCAATGAGCAGTTCTTC. Its translation is CASSLDRDYVSNEQFF.

This clone came up a few times. CDR3: CASSPGGRRGIETQYF. DNA for the CDR3: TGTGCCAGCAGCCCAGGGGGTAGGAGAGGGATAGAGACCCAGTACTTC. V is TRBV7-3 and J is TRBJ2-5; TRBD1 aligns across 7 bases. The germline gives CDR1 SGHTA, CDR2 FQGTGA. Trimming at V came to 5 bases and at J to 4 bases, leaving 13 bases not matched to a gene. The CDR3 is 16 amino acids.

The table lists this clone with a count of one. This sequence joins TRBV7-2 and TRBJ2-1; 9 positions match TRBD2. The V gene's germline CDR1 is SGHTA and CDR2 FQGNSA. This CDR3 is built from 16 residues. V dropped 1 base and J dropped 5; count of bases not matched to a gene: 6. Here the CDR3 DNA reads TGTGCCAGCAGCTTAGGCCCTAGCGGGAACAACAATGAGCAGTTCTTC. Its protein product is CASSLGPSGNNNEQFF.

V is TRBV15 and J is TRBJ2-1; D is possibly TRBD2 (6 bases). Germline V CDR1 and CDR2: LNHNV, YYDKDF (reference sequence). There are 13 residues in the CDR3. The ends were cut back, 4 bases at V and 7 bases at J, with 11 bases in the middle. This CDR3 is CATSKDYGNEQFF. DNA for the CDR3: TGTGCCACCAGCAAGGACTATGGGAATGAGCAGTTCTTC.

The rearrangement uses TRBV27 and TRBJ2-4, with TRBD1 matching 10 bases. The CDR3 is 16 amino acids. Germline CDR1 MNHEY, CDR2 SMNVEV (reference sequence). V lost 6 bases and J lost 6; bases outside the gene matches: 11. The CDR3 sequence is CASSQTPRDRGNIQYF. CDR3 bases: TGTGCCAGCAGCCAGACCCCCCGGGACAGGGGAAACATTCAGTACTTC.

The chain uses TRBV27 and TRBJ1-2, with a possible D match to TRBD1 (6 bases). There are 14 residues in the CDR3. Looked up from germline, CDR1 is MNHEY and CDR2 is SMNVEV (reference sequence). V was cut by 5 bases and J by 0 bases, with 10 bases left in between. CDR3 sequence: CASSQQGPNYGYTF. As DNA, the CDR3 is TGTGCCAGCAGTCAACAGGGACCTAACTATGGCTACACCTTC.